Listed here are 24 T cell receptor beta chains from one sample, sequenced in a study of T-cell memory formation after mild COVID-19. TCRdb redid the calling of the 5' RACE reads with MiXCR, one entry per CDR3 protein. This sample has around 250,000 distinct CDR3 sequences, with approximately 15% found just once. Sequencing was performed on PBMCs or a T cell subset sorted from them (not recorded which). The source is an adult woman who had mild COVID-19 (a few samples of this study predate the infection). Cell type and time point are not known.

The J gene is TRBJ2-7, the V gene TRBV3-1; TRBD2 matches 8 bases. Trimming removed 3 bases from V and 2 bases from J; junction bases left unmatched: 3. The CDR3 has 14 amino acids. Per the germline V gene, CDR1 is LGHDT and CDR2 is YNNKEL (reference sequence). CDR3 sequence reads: CASSQAGGPYEQYF. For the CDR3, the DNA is TGTGCCAGCAGCCAGGCGGGGGGACCCTACGAGCAGTACTTC.

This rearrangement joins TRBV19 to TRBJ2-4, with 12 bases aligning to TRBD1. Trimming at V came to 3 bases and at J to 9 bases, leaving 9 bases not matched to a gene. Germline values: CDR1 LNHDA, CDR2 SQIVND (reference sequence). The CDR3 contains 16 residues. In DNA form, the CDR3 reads TGTGCCAGTAGTATGGTGGGGACAGGGGGCGAAGCCATTCAGTACTTC. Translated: CASSMVGTGGEAIQYF.

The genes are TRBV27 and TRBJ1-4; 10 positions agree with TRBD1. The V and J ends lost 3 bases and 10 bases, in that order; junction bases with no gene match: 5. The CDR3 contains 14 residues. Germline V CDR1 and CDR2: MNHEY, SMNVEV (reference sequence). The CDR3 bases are TGTGCCAGCAGTTTCGGGACAGGGGACGGAAAACTGTTTTTT. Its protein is CASSFGTGDGKLFF.

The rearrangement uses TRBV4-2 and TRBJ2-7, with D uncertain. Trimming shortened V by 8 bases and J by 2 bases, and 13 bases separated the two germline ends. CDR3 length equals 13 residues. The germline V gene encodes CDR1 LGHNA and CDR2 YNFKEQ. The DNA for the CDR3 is TGTGCCAGCGGCGACTTAGTAACCTACGAGCAGTACTTC. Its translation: CASGDLVTYEQYF.

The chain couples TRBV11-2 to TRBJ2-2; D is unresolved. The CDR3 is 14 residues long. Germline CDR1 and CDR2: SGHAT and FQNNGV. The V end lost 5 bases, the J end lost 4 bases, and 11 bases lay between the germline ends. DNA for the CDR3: TGTGCCAGCAGCGGATGGACCGCCACCGGGGAGCTGTTTTTT. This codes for CASSGWTATGELFF.

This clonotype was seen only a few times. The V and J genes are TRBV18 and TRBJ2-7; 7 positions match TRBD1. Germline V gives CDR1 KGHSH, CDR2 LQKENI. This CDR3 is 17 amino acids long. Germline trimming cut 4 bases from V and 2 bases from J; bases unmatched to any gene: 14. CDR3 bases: TGTGCCAGCTCACTGAGTCCGGCAAGGGACAGTACCTACGAGCAGTACTTC. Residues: CASSLSPARDSTYEQYF.

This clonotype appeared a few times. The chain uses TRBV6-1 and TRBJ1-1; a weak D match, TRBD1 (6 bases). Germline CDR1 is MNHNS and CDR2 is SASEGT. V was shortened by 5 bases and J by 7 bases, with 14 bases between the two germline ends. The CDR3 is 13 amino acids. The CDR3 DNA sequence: TGTGCCAGCAGTATACAGGGTCGGATTGAAGCTTTCTTT. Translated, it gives CASSIQGRIEAFF.

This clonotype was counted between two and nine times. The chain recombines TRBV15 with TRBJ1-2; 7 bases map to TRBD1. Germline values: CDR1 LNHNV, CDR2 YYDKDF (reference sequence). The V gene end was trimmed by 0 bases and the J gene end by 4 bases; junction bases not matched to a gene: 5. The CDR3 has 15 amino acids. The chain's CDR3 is CATSRDFTGAYGYTF. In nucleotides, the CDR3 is TGTGCCACCAGCAGAGATTTTACAGGGGCCTATGGCTACACCTTC.

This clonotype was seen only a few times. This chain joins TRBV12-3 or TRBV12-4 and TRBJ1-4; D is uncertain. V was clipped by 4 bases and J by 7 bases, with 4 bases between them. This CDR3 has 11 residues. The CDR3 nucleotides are TGTGCCAGCAGTTCGGGTGAAAAACTGTTTTTT. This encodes CASSSGEKLFF.

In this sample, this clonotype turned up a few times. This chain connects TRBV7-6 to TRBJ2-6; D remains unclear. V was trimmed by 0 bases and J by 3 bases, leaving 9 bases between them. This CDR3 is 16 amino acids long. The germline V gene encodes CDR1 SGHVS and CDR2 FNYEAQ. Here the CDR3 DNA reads TGTGCCAGCAGCTTAGCGAAGGGTGGTGGGGCCAACGTCCTGACTTTC. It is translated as CASSLAKGGGANVLTF.

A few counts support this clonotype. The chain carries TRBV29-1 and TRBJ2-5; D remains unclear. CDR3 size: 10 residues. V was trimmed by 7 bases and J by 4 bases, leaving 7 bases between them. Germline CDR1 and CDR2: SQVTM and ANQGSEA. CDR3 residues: CSGKGETQYF. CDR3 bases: TGCAGCGGGAAAGGAGAGACCCAGTACTTC. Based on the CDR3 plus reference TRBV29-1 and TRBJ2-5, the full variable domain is SAVISQKPSRDICQRGTSLTIQCQVDSQVTMMFWYRQQPGQSLTLIATANQGSEATYESGFVIDKFPISRPNLTFSTLTVSNMSPEDSSIYLCSGKGETQYFGPGTRLLVL.

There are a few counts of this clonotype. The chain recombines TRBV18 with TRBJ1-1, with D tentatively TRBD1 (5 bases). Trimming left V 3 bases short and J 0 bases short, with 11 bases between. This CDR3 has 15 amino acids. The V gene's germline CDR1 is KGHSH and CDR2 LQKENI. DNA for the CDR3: TGTGCCAGCTCACCGTCGCAGGGCATGAACACTGAAGCTTTCTTT. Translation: CASSPSQGMNTEAFF. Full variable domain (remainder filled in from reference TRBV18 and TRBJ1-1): NAGVMQNPRHLVRRRGQEARLRCSPMKGHSHVYWYRQLPEEGLKFMVYLQKENIIDESGMPKERFSAEFPKEGPSILRIQQVVRGDSAAYFCASSPSQGMNTEAFFGQGTRLTVV.

CDR3 sequence (DNA): TGTGCCAGCAGTCCCTCGTTAGGAGACTTCTACACCTTC. Its protein is CASSPSLGDFYTF. The V and J genes are TRBV25-1 and TRBJ1-2; D is ambiguous. Germline CDR1 is MGHDK and CDR2 is SYGVNS. This CDR3 is 13 amino acids long. Between the trimmed V and J ends, which lost 5 bases and 10 bases, there was a span of 17 bases.

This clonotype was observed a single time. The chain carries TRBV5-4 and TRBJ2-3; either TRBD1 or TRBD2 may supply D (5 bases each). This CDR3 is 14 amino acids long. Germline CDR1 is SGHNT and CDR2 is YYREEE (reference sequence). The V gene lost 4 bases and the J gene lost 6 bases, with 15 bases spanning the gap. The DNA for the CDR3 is TGTGCCAGCAGCCCTGGGACCCTGGGGGATACGCAGTATTTT. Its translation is CASSPGTLGDTQYF.

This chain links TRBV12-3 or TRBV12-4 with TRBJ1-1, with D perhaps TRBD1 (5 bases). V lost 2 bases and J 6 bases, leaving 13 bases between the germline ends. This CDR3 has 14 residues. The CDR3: CASSLRGDGAEAFF. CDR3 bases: TGTGCCAGCAGTTTACGGGGGGATGGAGCTGAAGCTTTCTTT.

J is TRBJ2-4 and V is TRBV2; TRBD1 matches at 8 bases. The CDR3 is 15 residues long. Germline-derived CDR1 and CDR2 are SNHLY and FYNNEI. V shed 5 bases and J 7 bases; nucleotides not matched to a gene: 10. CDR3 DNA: TGTGCCAGCAGTTTACCAGGGGGCCGTAGGAACATTCAGTACTTC. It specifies CASSLPGGRRNIQYF. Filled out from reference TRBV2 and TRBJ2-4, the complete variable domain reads EPEVTQTPSHQVTQMGQEVILRCVPISNHLYFYWYRQILGQKVEFLVSFYNNEISEKSEIFDDQFSVERPDGSNFTLKIRSTKLEDSAMYFCASSLPGGRRNIQYFGAGTRLSVL.

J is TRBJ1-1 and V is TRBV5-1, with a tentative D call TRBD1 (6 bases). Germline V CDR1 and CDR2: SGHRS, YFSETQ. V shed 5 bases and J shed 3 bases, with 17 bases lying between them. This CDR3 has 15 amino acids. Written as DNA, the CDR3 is TGCGCCAGCAGTCCAACAGGGCCGGTCGACACTGAAGCTTTCTTT. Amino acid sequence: CASSPTGPVDTEAFF.

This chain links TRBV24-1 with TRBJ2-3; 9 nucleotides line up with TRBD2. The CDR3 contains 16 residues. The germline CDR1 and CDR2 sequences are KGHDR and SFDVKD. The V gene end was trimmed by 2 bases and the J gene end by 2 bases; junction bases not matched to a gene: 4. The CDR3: CATSDSSGIATDTQYF. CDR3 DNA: TGTGCCACCAGTGATTCTAGCGGGATTGCCACAGATACGCAGTATTTT.

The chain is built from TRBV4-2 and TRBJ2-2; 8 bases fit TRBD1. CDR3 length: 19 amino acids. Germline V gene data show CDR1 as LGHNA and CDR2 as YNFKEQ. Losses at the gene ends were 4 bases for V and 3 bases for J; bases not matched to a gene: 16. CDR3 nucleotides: TGTGCCAGCAGCCGAGTAATTAGGACAGGGATTTTGGACACCGGGGAGCTGTTTTTT. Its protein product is CASSRVIRTGILDTGELFF.

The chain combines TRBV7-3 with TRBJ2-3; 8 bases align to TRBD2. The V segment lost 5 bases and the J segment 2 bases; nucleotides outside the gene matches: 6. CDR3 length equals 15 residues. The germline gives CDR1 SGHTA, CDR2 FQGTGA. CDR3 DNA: TGTGCCAGCAGCCGCCGGGGGGGGGCCACAGATACGCAGTATTTT. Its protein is CASSRRGGATDTQYF.

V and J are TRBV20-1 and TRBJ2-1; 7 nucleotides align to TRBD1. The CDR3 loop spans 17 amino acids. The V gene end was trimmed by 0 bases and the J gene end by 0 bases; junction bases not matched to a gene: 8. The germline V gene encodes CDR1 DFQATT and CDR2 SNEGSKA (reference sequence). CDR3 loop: CSARDPRQGSSYNEQFF. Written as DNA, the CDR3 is TGCAGTGCTAGAGATCCCCGACAGGGAAGCTCCTACAATGAGCAGTTCTTC.

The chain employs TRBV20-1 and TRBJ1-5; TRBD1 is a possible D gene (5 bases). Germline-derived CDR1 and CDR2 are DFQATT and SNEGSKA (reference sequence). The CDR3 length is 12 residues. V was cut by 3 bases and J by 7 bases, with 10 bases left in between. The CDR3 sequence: CSARRGFQPQHF. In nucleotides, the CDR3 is TGCAGTGCTAGGAGGGGATTCCAGCCCCAGCATTTT.

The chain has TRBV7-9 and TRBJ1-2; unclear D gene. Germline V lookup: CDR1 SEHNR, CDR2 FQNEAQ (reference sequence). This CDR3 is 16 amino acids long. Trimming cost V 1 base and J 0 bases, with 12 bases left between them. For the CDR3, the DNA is TGTGCCAGCAGCTTAGGTTCGGCAAAAGCTAACTATGGCTACACCTTC. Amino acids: CASSLGSAKANYGYTF.

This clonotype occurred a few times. CDR3 residues: CASSYGGLSGNTIYF. CDR3 DNA: TGCGCCAGCAGTTACGGGGGCCTCTCTGGAAACACCATATATTTT. The chain employs TRBV5-1 and TRBJ1-3; D possibly corresponds to TRBD1 (6 bases). Germline CDR1 is SGHRS and CDR2 is YFSETQ. The V and J ends lost 5 bases and 0 bases respectively, with 12 bases between them. The CDR3 consists of 15 residues.